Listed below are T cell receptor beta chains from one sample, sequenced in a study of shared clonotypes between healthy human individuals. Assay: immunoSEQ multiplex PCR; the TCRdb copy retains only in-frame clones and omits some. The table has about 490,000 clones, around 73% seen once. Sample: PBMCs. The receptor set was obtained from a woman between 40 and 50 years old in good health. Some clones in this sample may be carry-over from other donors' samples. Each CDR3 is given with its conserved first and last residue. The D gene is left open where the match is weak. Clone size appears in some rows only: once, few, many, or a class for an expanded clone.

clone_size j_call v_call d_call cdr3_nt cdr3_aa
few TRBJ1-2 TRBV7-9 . TGTGCCAGCAGCTTCCATAGTGGGGGCTACACCTTC CASSFHSGGYTF
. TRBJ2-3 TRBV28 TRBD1 TGTGCCAGCAGTAACCCAGAGGGGACAGGCACAGATACGCAGTATTTT CASSNPEGTGTDTQYF
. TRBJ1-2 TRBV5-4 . TGTGCCAGCAGCTTGCAGGCATCCTATGGCTACACCTTC CASSLQASYGYTF
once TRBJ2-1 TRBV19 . TGTGCCAGTAGTATTAGGGGTCAGGACAATGAGCAGTTCTTC CASSIRGQDNEQFF
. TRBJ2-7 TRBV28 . TGTGCCAGCAGTTTTGAGGCAGGGGTTGGCGAGCAGTACTTC CASSFEAGVGEQYF
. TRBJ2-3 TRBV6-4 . TGTGCCAGCAGTGAGCGGGGCACAGGTACGCAGTATTTT CASSERGTGTQYF
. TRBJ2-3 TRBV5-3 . TGTGCCAGAAGCTTGCGGACAGTAAACGATACGCAGTATTTT CARSLRTVNDTQYF
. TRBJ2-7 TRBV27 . TGTGCCAGCAGTAGGAGCGGACCAAGAGCAGGATTGAGCTCCTACGAGCAGTACTTC CASSRSGPRAGLSSYEQYF
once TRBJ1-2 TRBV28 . TGTGCCAGCAGCTTCTTTCGAGGGGCCTATGGCTACACCTTC CASSFFRGAYGYTF
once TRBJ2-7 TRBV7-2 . TGTGCCAGCAGCTTAGCCCTCGGGGGCCCGACAGTTACCTACGAGCAGTACTTC CASSLALGGPTVTYEQYF
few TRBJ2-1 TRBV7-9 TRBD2 TGTGCCAGCAGCTTTGGCGGGAGCGCCTACAATGAGCAGTTCTTC CASSFGGSAYNEQFF
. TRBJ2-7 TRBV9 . TGTGCCAGCAGCCTGAACCTGGACGAGCAGTACTTC CASSLNLDEQYF
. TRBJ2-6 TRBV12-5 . TGTGCTAGTGGCCAACTACAAGGACCCATACTACTATCTGGGGCCAACGTCCTGACTTTC CASGQLQGPILLSGANVLTF
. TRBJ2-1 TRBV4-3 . TGCGCCAGCAGCCAAGGAGACGCATGGGGGGACAGTGAGCAGTTCTTC CASSQGDAWGDSEQFF
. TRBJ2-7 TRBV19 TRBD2 TGTGCCAGTAGTAAATACTCCGGGACTAGCGGATCCTACGAGCAGTACTTC CASSKYSGTSGSYEQYF
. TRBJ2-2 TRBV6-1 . TGTGCCAGCAGTGAATTGGGGGGGCGCGGCGCCGGGGAGCTGTTTTTT CASSELGGRGAGELFF
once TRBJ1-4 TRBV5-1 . TGCGCCAGCAGCGGGCAGGGCACAACTAATGAAAAACTGTTTTTT CASSGQGTTNEKLFF
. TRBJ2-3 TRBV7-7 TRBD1 TGTGCCAGCAGCTTGGGGGACAGCTTCACAGATACGCAGTATTTT CASSLGDSFTDTQYF
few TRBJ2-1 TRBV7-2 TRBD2 TGTGCCAGCAGCTTGAGTCATTTAGCGGGAGGTAGTGAGCAGTTCTTC CASSLSHLAGGSEQFF
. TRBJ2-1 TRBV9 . TGTGCCAGCAACGTACGAGGTAATGAGCAGTTCTTC CASNVRGNEQFF
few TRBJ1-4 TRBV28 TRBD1 TGTGCCAGCAGTTCAGCAGGGGGCCAAAATGAAAAACTGTTTTTT CASSSAGGQNEKLFF
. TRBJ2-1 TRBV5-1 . TGCGCCAGCAGCTTGGAGGGTGGGTCCTACAATGAGCAGTTCTTC CASSLEGGSYNEQFF
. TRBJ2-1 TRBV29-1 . TGCAGCGTTGATCTCGGGGCGAGCTCCTACAATGAGCAGTTCTTC CSVDLGASSYNEQFF
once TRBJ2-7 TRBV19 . TGTGCCAGTAGGTCGGCAGGGGAGAGCTCCTACGAGCAGTACTTC CASRSAGESSYEQYF
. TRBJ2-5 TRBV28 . TGTGCCAGCAGTTTCTTGTACCAAGAGACCCAGTACTTC CASSFLYQETQYF
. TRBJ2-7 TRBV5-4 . TGTGCCAGCAGCTCGTTCGACTCTACCTACGAGCAGTACTTC CASSSFDSTYEQYF
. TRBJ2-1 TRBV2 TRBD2 TGTGCCAGCAGTGAACCAACTCTAGCGGGAGTCGATGATGAGCAGTTCTTC CASSEPTLAGVDDEQFF
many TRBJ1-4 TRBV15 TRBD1 TGTGCCACCAGCAGAGATGGGGGACAGGGGTTTGAAAAACTGTTTTTT CATSRDGGQGFEKLFF
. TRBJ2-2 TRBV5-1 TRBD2 TGCGCCAGCAGCGTCCCAAGTGGACTAGCGGGAAAAACCGGGGAGCTGTTTTTT CASSVPSGLAGKTGELFF
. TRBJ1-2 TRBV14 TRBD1 TGTGCCAGCAGCCAAGTCAGGGGGCGGAGTGGCTACACCTTC CASSQVRGRSGYTF
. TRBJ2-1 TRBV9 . TGTGCCAGCAGCGTAGGGGGTAGCGTGGGCTACAATGAGCAGTTCTTC CASSVGGSVGYNEQFF
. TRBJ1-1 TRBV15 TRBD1 TGTGCCACCACCCGGGGGACAGGGGGCGGGGGCGCCACTGAAGCTTTCTTT CATTRGTGGGGATEAFF
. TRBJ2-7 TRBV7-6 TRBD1 TGTGCCAGCAGCTTAAGCAGGGGGTCTGGGGAGCAGTACTTC CASSLSRGSGEQYF
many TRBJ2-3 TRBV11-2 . TGTGCCAGCAGCACCCGTCAAGATACGCAGTATTTT CASSTRQDTQYF
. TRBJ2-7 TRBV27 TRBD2 TGTGCCAGCAGTTTGCGGACTAGCGGTGTGTACGAGCAGTACTTC CASSLRTSGVYEQYF
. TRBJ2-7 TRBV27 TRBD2 TGTGCCAGCTCCGGGGGGGGGCGCCCCCTTTTAAGCGAGCAGTACTTC CASSGGGRPLLSEQYF
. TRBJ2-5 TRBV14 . TGTGCCAGCAGCCCACCAGGGACATATTCCCGGCAGACCCAGTACTTC CASSPPGTYSRQTQYF
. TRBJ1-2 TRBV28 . TGTGCCAGCGGGGCAGCCTTATTCTATGGCTACACCTTC CASGAALFYGYTF
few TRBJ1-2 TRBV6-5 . TGTGCCAGCAGGCGGGGGGCCGACTATGGCTACACCTTC CASRRGADYGYTF
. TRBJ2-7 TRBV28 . TGTGCCAGCCAACATAGTCTATCCGAGCAGTACTTC CASQHSLSEQYF
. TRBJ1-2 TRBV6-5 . TGTGCCAGCAGATGGGGGGGGCCAGCTAACTATGGCTACACCTTC CASRWGGPANYGYTF
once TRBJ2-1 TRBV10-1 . TGCGCCAGCAGCGGAGGGGGCCCCTACAATGAGCAGTTCTTC CASSGGGPYNEQFF
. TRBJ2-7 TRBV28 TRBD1 TGTGCCAGCAGCAGGACAGGGGGTAATTACGAGCAGTACTTC CASSRTGGNYEQYF
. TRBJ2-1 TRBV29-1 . TGCAGCGTTGAGCTTCTAGATGACAATGAGCAGTTCTTC CSVELLDDNEQFF
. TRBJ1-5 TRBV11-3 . TGTGCCAGCAGCACGTGGGGTAGGAATCAGCCCCAGCATTTT CASSTWGRNQPQHF
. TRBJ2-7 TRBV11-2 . TGTGCCAGCAGCGGCGGGGCTCCCTACGAGCAGTACTTC CASSGGAPYEQYF
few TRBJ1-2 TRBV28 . TGTGCCAGCAGTTCCCAGGGGTTTGGCTACACCTTC CASSSQGFGYTF
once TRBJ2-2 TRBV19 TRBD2 TGTGCCAGTAGTATTGTCGGGGGGTCAGGCACCGGGGAGCTGTTTTTT CASSIVGGSGTGELFF
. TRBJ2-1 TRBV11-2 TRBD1 TGTGCCAGCAGCATCGGGACAGGGGGCCACAATGAGCAGTTCTTC CASSIGTGGHNEQFF
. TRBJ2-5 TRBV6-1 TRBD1 TGTGCCAGCAGTGAAGGGTTGACAGGGCCCGAGACCCAGTACTTC CASSEGLTGPETQYF
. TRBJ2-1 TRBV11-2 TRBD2 TGTGCCAGCAGCTTAAGTTCGTCTCTAGCGGGAGGGAATGAGCAGTTCTTC CASSLSSSLAGGNEQFF